This TCR beta chain was recovered during a study of blood T cell repertoires in COVID-19. Participants were aged roughly 18 to 95 years, lived in roughly 25 US areas, and enrolled virtually. Self-reported history from a screening survey and questionnaire set each donor's cohort. Recovered participants had two consecutive negative NP/OP PCR tests, healthcare professional clearance, or symptom resolution. TCRdb keeps only in-frame clones here, not all; method: immunoSEQ multiplex PCR. The table shows approximately 470,000 clones, with approximately 86% occurring only once. The sample taken for sequencing was PBMCs or T cells enriched from blood (not recorded which). The clonotype originates from a woman aged 18-29 years who had recovered from COVID-19.

The CDR3 nucleotides are TGCGCCAGCAGCCAAGAAGGTGGCAGGGGCAATCAGCCCCAGCATTTT. This encodes CASSQEGGRGNQPQHF. V and J are TRBV4-1 and TRBJ1-5; perhaps TRBD1 as D (5 bases). There are 16 residues in the CDR3. Trimming pared 0 bases from V and 2 bases from J, leaving 11 bases between. Germline lookup yields CDR1 MGHRA and CDR2 YSYEKL.